Included here is one TCR beta chain sequence, with context. The antigen remains unidentified. The V and J ends lost 5 bases and 12 bases, in that order; junction bases with no gene match: 7. In germline, CDR1 is SGHTA, CDR2 FQGTGA. This CDR3 region has 12 residues. The PCR had 60 Vbeta and 13 Jbeta primers. The authors' processing: Roughly 9.9 million shared chains were among the roughly 80 million unique TCR beta chains that a later analysis counted. Clones were sequenced by immunoSEQ multiplex PCR, and TCRdb holds only the in-frame ones, with some missing. For V, J and clone size, that table is used; D and trimming come from the DNA. The table shows hundreds of thousands of clones, with approximately 68% occurring only once. This sample was included in a study of cytomegalovirus exposure and HLA in healthy donors. Study-wide results and caveats: Most TCR sequences were rare, but some public TCRs occurred in many donors.

The specimen was PBMCs. The V gene is TRBV7-3, the J gene TRBJ2-1; 7 bases align to TRBD1. This clonotype originated in a woman in her thirties in good health and CMV-seronegative. CDR3: CASSQGDNRQFF. The CDR3 DNA sequence: TGTGCCAGCAGCCAGGGGGATAATAGGCAGTTCTTC. Variable domain in full (rest from reference TRBV7-3 and TRBJ2-1): GAGVSQTPSNKVTEKGKYVELRCDPISGHTALYWYRQSLGQGPEFLIYFQGTGAADDSGLPNDRFFAVRPEGSVSTLKIQRTERGDSAVYLCASSQGDNRQFFGPGTRLTVL.